This TCR beta chain came from a study of shared clonotypes between healthy human individuals. Profiling relied on immunoSEQ multiplex PCR, and the TCRdb table lists in-frame clones only, not all of them. Among millions of clones listed, roughly nine tenths were seen once. Germline V gene lookup returns CDR1 MDHEN and CDR2 SYDVKM. J gave up 3 bases and V 5 bases, and 5 bases lay outside the gene matches. The CDR3 length is 15 residues. The sequenced sample consisted of naive CD4+ T cells sorted from blood. Subset: CD45RA+ positively selected. The sequence was collected from a man aged 18 to 29 in good health. The chain employs TRBV28 and TRBJ1-2, with 11 bases lining up with TRBD1. The CDR3 DNA follows: TGTGCCAGCAGTCCAGGACAGGGGGCGGACTATGGCTACACCTTC. Translating it yields CASSPGQGADYGYTF.